The next 17 T cell receptor beta chains were all read from a single sample in a study of blood T cells in healthy people across ages (dated by TCRdb to about 2015). Library creation used 5' RACE. TCRdb lists the instrument as Illumina HiSeq 2500. A second PCR of roughly 6 to 11 cycles was run with a J-beta primer mix and a sample-barcoded 5' primer. In TCRdb, the public reads were trimmed at Q25 with fastp and aligned with MiXCR, with productive beta chains retained. Records with the same CDR3 protein are collapsed into one entry carrying the most frequent genes and DNA. The sample includes about 1,500,000 distinct CDR3 sequences, with 40% to 50% observed a single time. The top ten clones comprise less than 8% of the sample. Sequenced: blood. The source of these receptors is a woman aged 18-29 years in good health.

The sample holds a few counts of this clonotype. V usage is TRBV28 and J usage is TRBJ2-7; 9 bases are shared with TRBD2. Losses at the gene ends were 0 bases for V and 4 bases for J; bases not matched to a gene: 4. CDR3 length: 15 amino acids. Germline V gene data show CDR1 as MDHEN and CDR2 as SYDVKM. In DNA, the CDR3 is TGTGCCAGCAGTTTATGGTCTAGCGGGGAGTACGAGCAGTACTTC. It codes for CASSLWSSGEYEQYF.

A note on this clonotype: This may be a read error, as it is one base from a much larger clone. V usage is TRBV12-3 or TRBV12-4 and J usage is TRBJ2-7, with D perhaps being TRBD1 or TRBD2 (5 bases each). CDR3 length equals 14 residues. CDR3: CASSLAGAYYGQYF. CDR3 in DNA: TGTGCCAGCAGTTTAGCCGGGGCGTACTACGGGCAGTACTTC.

The gene calls are TRBV4-2 and TRBJ2-5; D possibly corresponds to TRBD2 (5 bases). The J call is in doubt because the DNA end fits TRBJ2-7 better. The length of the CDR3 is 14 residues. The germline gives CDR1 LGHNA, CDR2 YNFKEQ. DNA for the CDR3: TGTGCCAGCAGCCAGCCCGGTAGCGTCGACGAGCAGTACTTC. Its protein product is CASSQPGSVDEQYF.

This clonotype turned up a few times. The CDR3 loop is CASSGTSGGAQHNEQFF. The CDR3 coding sequence is TGCGCCAGCTCCGGGACTAGCGGGGGGGCTCAACACAATGAGCAGTTCTTC. The gene calls are TRBV4-1 and TRBJ2-1; 16 bases are shared with TRBD2. The CDR3 loop spans 17 amino acids. J was trimmed by 5 bases and V by 8 bases; bases with no gene match: 9. The germline V gene has CDR1 MGHRA and CDR2 YSYEKL.

The gene calls are TRBV28 and TRBJ2-7; TRBD1 matches at 7 bases. Germline V gene data show CDR1 as MDHEN and CDR2 as SYDVKM. Germline trimming cut 3 bases from V and 3 bases from J; bases unmatched to any gene: 11. This CDR3 comprises 16 residues. The CDR3 bases are TGTGCCAGCAGTTTCATACAGGGGAGCTCCCTCTACGAGCAGTACTTC. Translating it yields CASSFIQGSSLYEQYF.

V and J are TRBV2 and TRBJ2-7, with 8 bases fitting TRBD2. The J call may not be correct, given that the DNA end is closer to TRBJ2-5. This CDR3 contains 15 residues. Germline V gives CDR1 SNHLY, CDR2 FYNNEI. The CDR3 spells CASSEGTSYRKTQYF. CDR3 nucleotide sequence: TGTGCCAGCAGTGAGGGGACTAGTTATCGGAAGACCCAGTACTTC.

The chain has TRBV20-1 and TRBJ2-5, with D unresolved. This CDR3 region has 16 residues. Germline V gives CDR1 DFQATT, CDR2 SNEGSKA (reference sequence). Trimming pared 3 bases from V and 2 bases from J, leaving 19 bases between. This chain's CDR3 is CSASLAPGPPQETQYF. The DNA of the CDR3 is TGCAGTGCTAGTTTAGCCCCAGGCCCACCACAAGAGACCCAGTACTTC.

This chain connects TRBV28 to TRBJ2-7, with 7 bases lining up with TRBD1. This CDR3 comprises 16 residues. Trimming cost V 6 bases and J 0 bases; bases outside gene matches: 11. The V gene's germline CDR1 is MDHEN and CDR2 SYDVKM. The CDR3: CASSPPWDSHSYEQYF. CDR3 DNA: TGTGCCAGCAGCCCTCCCTGGGACAGCCACTCCTACGAGCAGTACTTC.

Concerning this clonotype: A much larger clone is a single base away; this may be a read error. The rearrangement uses TRBV7-9 and TRBJ2-5; D remains unclear. Looked up from germline, CDR1 is SEHNR and CDR2 is FQNEAQ (reference sequence). The CDR3 runs to 14 residues. CDR3 amino acids: CAGSFPSGQETQYF. For the CDR3, the DNA is TGTGCCGGCAGCTTCCCGAGTGGCCAAGAGACCCAGTACTTC.

This clonotype was detected a few times. This chain uses TRBV7-2 with TRBJ2-7; TRBD2 might be the D (5 bases). The length of the CDR3 is 13 residues. Trimming removed 4 bases from V and 7 bases from J, with 14 bases in between. Germline CDR1 SGHTA, CDR2 FQGNSA. The CDR3 loop reads CASSWTRVGEQYF. The CDR3 bases are TGTGCCAGCAGCTGGACTCGGGTGGGTGAGCAGTACTTC.

This clonotype was seen more than once but under ten times. The chain employs TRBV10-1 and TRBJ2-1; unclear D gene. The CDR3 has 16 amino acids. Germline lookup yields CDR1 WNHNN and CDR2 SYGVQD (reference sequence). V was clipped by 2 bases and J by 0 bases, with 11 bases between them. CDR3 loop: CASSEKVLSSYNEQFF. The CDR3 coding sequence is TGCGCCAGCAGTGAGAAGGTGTTGAGCTCCTACAATGAGCAGTTCTTC.

The gene calls are TRBV6-1 and TRBJ2-1; 8 bases are shared with TRBD1. Germline V gene lookup returns CDR1 MNHNS and CDR2 SASEGT. Trimming cost V 8 bases and J 8 bases; bases outside gene matches: 11. This CDR3 is built from 14 residues. CDR3 nucleotide sequence: TGTGCCAGCTGGCTAGGACAGGGAATAGATGAGCAGTTCTTC. Translation gives CASWLGQGIDEQFF.

Ten or more counts support this clonotype. The V call is TRBV25-1, the J call TRBJ2-7, with 7 bases fitting TRBD2. The V gene's germline CDR1 is MGHDK and CDR2 SYGVNS. This CDR3 is built from 14 residues. The V segment lost 2 bases and the J segment 3 bases; nucleotides outside the gene matches: 4. CDR3 region: CASSERSGVYEQYF. The CDR3 DNA sequence: TGTGCCAGCAGTGAACGGAGCGGGGTCTACGAGCAGTACTTC.

With regard to this clonotype: A clone one base away is much larger, so this may be a read error. The genes are TRBV29-1 and TRBJ2-5; D is unclear. Trimming stripped 0 bases from V and 11 bases from J, with 22 bases between. Germline CDR1 and CDR2: SQVTM and ANQGSEA. The CDR3 runs 15 residues. Here the CDR3 DNA reads TGCAGCGTTGAAGATAGTGGGCAATCCTACAATGAGCAGTACTTC. Translating gives CSVEDSGQSYNEQYF.

This chain uses TRBV29-1 with TRBJ1-1; D gene uncertain. The CDR3 length is 13 residues. Germline V lookup: CDR1 SQVTM, CDR2 ANQGSEA. V was pared by 2 bases and J by 2 bases, with 9 bases between. CDR3 residues: CSVESDTNTEAFF. CDR3 in DNA: TGCAGCGTTGAATCCGACACAAACACTGAAGCTTTCTTT.

The chain carries TRBV3-1 and TRBJ2-5; D possibly matches TRBD1 or TRBD2 (6 bases each). Germline CDR1 LGHDT, CDR2 YNNKEL (reference sequence). This CDR3 region has 15 residues. V lost 1 base and J 5 bases, leaving 14 bases between the germline ends. This CDR3 reads CASSQGFGGGETQYF. In nucleotides, the CDR3 is TGTGCCAGCAGCCAAGGGTTCGGGGGCGGGGAGACCCAGTACTTC.

J is TRBJ2-7 and V is TRBV6-5; 10 positions agree with TRBD2. The trim removed 5 bases at V and 7 bases at J, leaving 11 bases unmatched. Per germline, CDR1 MNHEY and CDR2 SVGAGI. This CDR3 region has 15 residues. The CDR3 DNA reads as TGTGCCAGCAGTCGGCCGGGACTAGCGTCGGAAGAGCAGTACTTC. Protein product: CASSRPGLASEEQYF.